The T cell receptor beta chain described here comes from a study of tissue T cells after allogeneic stem cell transplantation. Sequencing used immunoSEQ multiplex PCR; TCRdb keeps in-frame clones, though not all of them. The sample has about 1,500 clones; roughly two thirds are singletons. This clone was counted only a few times. Its antigen is not known. Comparators without hematopoietic cell transplant had other cancers, at least five gastrointestinal samples, and no known gastrointestinal disease. Median post-mortem interval was about 9.8 hours for GI, liver, skin and lymphoid tissues. Trimming left V 1 base short and J 4 bases short, with 10 bases between. The CDR3 covers 14 residues. Germline assignment: CDR1 SGDLS and CDR2 YYNGEE. Findings and caveats of the study: Some tissue clones might be persisting host cells; their alloreactivity or antigen specificity was not determined.

The chain has TRBV9 and TRBJ2-3, with a possible D match to TRBD2 (5 bases). Sequenced here: esophagus tissue, sampled at autopsy. The clonotype comes from a woman aged 18 to 55 with breast cancer. The CDR3 DNA reads as TGTGCCAGCAGCGTATACTCTAGCTCAGATACGCAGTATTTT. Encoded protein: CASSVYSSSDTQYF.